This section outlines one TCR beta chain sequence together with its context. Its cognate antigen is unknown. The sample belongs to a study of graft-versus-host responses after intestinal transplantation. The wider study: Recipients had multivisceral, liver-intestinal, or isolated intestinal transplants. Recipients were all induced with anti-thymocyte globulin, then given tacrolimus and steroids for two to three years.

The V end was cut by 3 bases, the J end by 9 bases, with 12 bases between. The CDR3 loop spans 12 amino acids. Germline V gene sequence: CDR1 SGHDT, CDR2 YYEEEE. Findings of the study overall: Circulating GvH clone levels at their peak were associated with HvG declines (early post-transplant). Recipient marrow contained GvH clones, some of which appeared first in ileum or blood.

The assay was immunoSEQ multiplex PCR, and TCRdb's table has in-frame clones only and misses some. The repertoire holds around 49,000 clones, with more than 70% as singletons. The sequences come from unstimulated CD4+ T cells sorted from spleen or lymph node cells, collected before transplant. The clonotype was recovered from a human donor who was the organ donor for an intestinal transplant. The chain couples TRBV5-6 to TRBJ2-5; weak D call: TRBD2 (6 bases). CDR3 DNA sequence: TGTGCCAGCAGCTGGGGGGATATGGCCCAGTACTTC. This gives the protein CASSWGDMAQYF.